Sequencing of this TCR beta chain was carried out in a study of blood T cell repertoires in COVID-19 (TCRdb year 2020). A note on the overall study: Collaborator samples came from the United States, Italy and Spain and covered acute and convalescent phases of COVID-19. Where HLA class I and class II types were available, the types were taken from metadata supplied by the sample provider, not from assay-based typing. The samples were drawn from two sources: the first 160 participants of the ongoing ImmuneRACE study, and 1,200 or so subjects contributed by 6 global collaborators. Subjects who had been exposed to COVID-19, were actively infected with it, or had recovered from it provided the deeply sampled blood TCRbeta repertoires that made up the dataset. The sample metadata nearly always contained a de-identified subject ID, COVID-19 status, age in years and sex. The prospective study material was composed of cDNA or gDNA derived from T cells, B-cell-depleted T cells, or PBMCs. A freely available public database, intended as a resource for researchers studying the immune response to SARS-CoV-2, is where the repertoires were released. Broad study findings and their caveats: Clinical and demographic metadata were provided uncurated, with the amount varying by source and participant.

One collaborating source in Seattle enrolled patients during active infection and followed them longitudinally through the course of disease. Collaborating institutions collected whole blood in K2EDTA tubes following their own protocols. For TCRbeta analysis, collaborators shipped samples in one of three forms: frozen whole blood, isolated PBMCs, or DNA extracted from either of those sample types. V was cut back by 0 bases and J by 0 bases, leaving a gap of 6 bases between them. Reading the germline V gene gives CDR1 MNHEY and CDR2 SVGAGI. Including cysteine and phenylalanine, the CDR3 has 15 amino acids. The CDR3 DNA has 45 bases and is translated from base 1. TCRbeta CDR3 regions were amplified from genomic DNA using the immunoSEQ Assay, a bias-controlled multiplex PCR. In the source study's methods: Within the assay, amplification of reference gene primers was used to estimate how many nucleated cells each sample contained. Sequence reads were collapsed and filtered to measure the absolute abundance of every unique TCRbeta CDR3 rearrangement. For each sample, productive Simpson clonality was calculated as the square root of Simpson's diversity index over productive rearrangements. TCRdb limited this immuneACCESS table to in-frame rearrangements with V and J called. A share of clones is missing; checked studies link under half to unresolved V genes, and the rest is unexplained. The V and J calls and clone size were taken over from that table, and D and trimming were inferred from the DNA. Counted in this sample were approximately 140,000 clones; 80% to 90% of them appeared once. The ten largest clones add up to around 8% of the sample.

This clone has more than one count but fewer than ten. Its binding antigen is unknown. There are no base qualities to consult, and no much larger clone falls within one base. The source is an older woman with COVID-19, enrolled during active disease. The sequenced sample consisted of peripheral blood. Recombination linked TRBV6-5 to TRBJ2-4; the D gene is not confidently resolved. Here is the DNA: TGTGCCAGCAGTTACTCCAGTCTAGCCAAAAACATTCAGTACTTC. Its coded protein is CASSYSSLAKNIQYF.